What follows are 15 T cell receptor beta chains derived from one specimen sequenced in a study of monozygotic twins with inflammatory bowel disease (dated by TCRdb to the late 2010s). The receptor library was made with 5' RACE. Sequencing relied on an Illumina HiSeq 2500. TCRdb reprocessed the reads and lists each CDR3 protein sequence as a single entry, with no DNA. The table for this sample lists approximately 150,000 distinct CDR3 sequences. Of the sample, under 2.5% is held by the ten largest clones. Input material: blood. These receptors were collected from a human donor with ulcerative colitis or Crohn's disease, or a healthy co-twin of an affected twin (not recorded which).

The rearrangement uses TRBV7-2 and TRBJ1-5; the TCRdb D gene call, TRBD1, has no DNA to confirm it. The CDR3 is 15 residues long. Germline CDR1 and CDR2: SGHTA and FQGNSA. CDR3 loop: CASSSTGGINQPQHF.

CDR3: CASSIVRDSNQPQHF. This rearrangement joins TRBV19 to TRBJ1-5. The CDR3 spans 15 residues. Per germline, CDR1 LNHDA and CDR2 SQIVND (reference sequence).

This sequence joins TRBV21-1 and TRBJ2-7; TCRdb's D gene call, TRBD1, goes unchecked for lack of DNA. TRBV21-1 counts as a pseudogene. The CDR3 sequence is 16 residues long. CDR3: CASSKAEGCSSYEQYF.

This chain joins TRBV7-2 and TRBJ1-2; TCRdb outputs TRBD1, but without DNA this stays unchecked. The germline gives CDR1 SGHTA, CDR2 FQGNSA. This CDR3 has 15 residues. The CDR3: CASSLADRGFYGYTF.

V is TRBV25-1 and J is TRBJ2-3. Germline V CDR1 and CDR2: MGHDK, SYGVNS. This CDR3 is built from 15 residues. CDR3 amino acids: CASSENSLSTDTQYF.

The V and J genes are TRBV6-6 and TRBJ2-7; TCRdb reports TRBD2, a call that lacks DNA to check it against. Per germline, CDR1 MNHNY and CDR2 SVGAGI (reference sequence). CDR3 size: 13 residues. CDR3 protein: CASSPGLPFEQYF.

V and J are TRBV4-1 and TRBJ2-5; the TCRdb call, TRBD1, lacks DNA for checking. This CDR3 spans 17 amino acids. Germline values: CDR1 MGHRA, CDR2 YSYEKL. CDR3 region: CASSQEGGARDQETQYF.

The gene calls are TRBV30 and TRBJ1-6; TCRdb names TRBD1, which stays unverified in the absence of DNA. The length of the CDR3 is 14 residues. CDR1 and CDR2 (germline): GTSNPN, SVGIG (reference sequence). CDR3 sequence reads: CAWKRDTVNSPLHF.

The chain is built from TRBV18 and TRBJ2-1; there is no DNA to check the TCRdb D call of TRBD1. The germline V gene encodes CDR1 KGHSH and CDR2 LQKENI. There are 15 residues in the CDR3. The CDR3 reads CASSPLGGGRNEQFF.

V is TRBV6-2 or TRBV6-3 and J is TRBJ1-4. Germline CDR1 and CDR2: MNHEY and SVGEGT. The CDR3 consists of 16 residues. The CDR3 sequence is CASSPQRRTTNEKLFF.

CDR3: CASSLRASGQNYEQYF. The chain employs TRBV5-1 and TRBJ2-7; TCRdb returns TRBD1, unconfirmable since there is no DNA. CDR1 and CDR2 from the germline V gene are SGHRS and YFSETQ. The CDR3 sequence is 16 residues long.

The genes are TRBV20-1 and TRBJ2-1; TCRdb picks TRBD1, but there is no DNA to check that call. The CDR3 spans 17 residues. Germline V gives CDR1 DFQATT, CDR2 SNEGSKA (reference sequence). CDR3 amino acids: CSARVALAGDGYNEQFF.

The chain links TRBV4-3 to TRBJ2-1. The V gene's germline CDR1 is LGHNA and CDR2 YSLEER. The CDR3 spans 15 residues. This chain's CDR3 is CASSQGPSPDNEQFF.

The V call is TRBV5-1, the J call TRBJ2-3; TCRdb's D gene call, TRBD1, goes unchecked for lack of DNA. The germline gives CDR1 SGHRS, CDR2 YFSETQ. There are 17 residues in the CDR3. The CDR3 here is CASSFDRRVLSTDTQYF. Full variable domain (missing parts from reference TRBV5-1 and TRBJ2-3): KAGVTQTPRYLIKTRGQQVTLSCSPISGHRSVSWYQQTPGQGLQFLFEYFSETQRNKGNFPGRFSGRQFSNSRSEMNVSTLELGDSALYLCASSFDRRVLSTDTQYFGPGTRLTVL.

This CDR3 reads CASSQDYRSSYEQYF. V and J are TRBV4-3 and TRBJ2-7. Germline V gene data show CDR1 as LGHNA and CDR2 as YSLEER. This CDR3 spans 15 amino acids.